Below are 5 T cell receptor beta chains sequenced from a single sample in a study of T-cell reconstitution after alpha-beta-depleted transplantation in children. Unique molecular identifiers were incorporated during preparation of the TCRbeta library. TCRdb called the PCR reads again in MiXCR, with one record for every CDR3 protein. The sample has roughly 350,000 distinct CDR3 sequences, about a tenth seen once; the top ten hold 2.4%. Sequenced material: PBMCs from the stem cell graft donor, taken from the stem cell graft. These receptors all come from a human donor who donated a stem cell graft to a child with acute lymphoblastic leukemia.

The chain is built from TRBV24-1 and TRBJ2-1; weak D call: TRBD2 (5 bases). V was shortened by 5 bases and J by 8 bases, with 12 bases between the two germline ends. The CDR3 is made up of 13 amino acids. Germline loops: CDR1 KGHDR, CDR2 SFDVKD. CDR3 amino acids: CATSAYSDDEQFF. The CDR3 bases are TGTGCCACCAGTGCCTATAGCGACGATGAGCAGTTCTTC.

The chain couples TRBV10-3 to TRBJ2-6; TRBD1 aligns across 11 bases. Germline trimming cut 11 bases from V and 0 bases from J; bases unmatched to any gene: 9. Germline V gene data show CDR1 as ENHRY and CDR2 as SYGVKD. CDR3 length: 17 residues. The CDR3 reads CAPKDRGPSSGANVLTF. The CDR3 DNA follows: TGTGCCCCAAAGGACAGGGGGCCCAGCTCTGGGGCCAACGTCCTGACTTTC.

At least ten counts were recorded for this clonotype. The chain recombines TRBV10-3 with TRBJ2-3; 10 bases are a match to TRBD1. Germline V lookup: CDR1 ENHRY, CDR2 SYGVKD. Trimming removed 9 bases from V and 2 bases from J; junction bases left unmatched: 8. CDR3 length: 15 residues. CDR3 in amino acids: CAISTGQGTTDTQYF. The CDR3 bases are TGTGCCATTTCTACGGGACAGGGGACCACAGATACGCAGTATTTT.

The rearrangement joins TRBV19 to TRBJ1-5; TRBD1 agrees at 11 bases. With 4 bases clipped from V and 2 bases from J, the junction kept 4 bases outside the gene matches. The CDR3 has 16 amino acids. Germline CDR1 is LNHDA and CDR2 is SQIVND (reference sequence). The CDR3 nucleotides are TGTGCCAGTAGTAAGGGGACAGGGGGAGGCAATCAGCCCCAGCATTTT. It codes for CASSKGTGGGNQPQHF.

This clonotype was recorded many times. V is TRBV6-2 or TRBV6-3 and J is TRBJ1-1; TRBD1 might be the D (6 bases). Germline CDR1 reads MNHEY; CDR2 reads SVGEGT. The CDR3 covers 18 residues. V dropped 1 base and J dropped 0 bases, with 18 bases sitting between them. The CDR3 loop reads CASSYFWGALSMNTEAFF. CDR3 DNA sequence: TGTGCCAGCAGTTACTTTTGGGGGGCCCTGAGCATGAACACTGAAGCTTTCTTT.